Listed here is a single TCR beta chain. The antigen is undetermined. Amplification of TCR beta used genomic DNA extracted from peripheral blood. This sample is drawn from a study of T cell repertoires in aging, cancer and after chemotherapy. Study background: About 10 million TCR reads made up the full dataset. Study-level results: Rebound thymic output was suggested by rising median generation probability during chemotherapy in each cancer cohort. Compared with age-matched healthy donors, untreated hematological or solid cancer patients showed higher blood TCR clonality.

The V end lost 8 bases, the J end lost 3 bases, and 20 bases lay between the germline ends. The CDR3 covers 15 residues. Germline assignment: CDR1 MNHEY and CDR2 SVGAGI. Rearranged V-D-J TRB sequences were amplified with a mixed TRB-A/B primer pool. TCRdb fed the multiplex PCR reads into MiXCR, producing one record per CDR3 protein. Altogether around 11,000 distinct CDR3 sequences are present, less than 45% being singletons, with the ten largest covering about 1.8%. The chain joins TRBV6-5 to TRBJ2-7; D not certain. The source is a human donor in good health. Sequencing input: blood. This CDR3 reads CASCEVGPPFYEQYV. CDR3 in DNA: TGTGCCAGCTGTGAAGTGGGCCCGCCTTTCTACGAGCAGTACGTC.